This T cell receptor (beta chain) was profiled in a study of T-cell memory formation after mild COVID-19 (dated by TCRdb to the early 2020s). For context, the study as a whole: TCR sequence clusters from the two donors were largely donor specific. Two young, previously healthy adult volunteers made up the cohort, one male and one female. In two donors, T-cell clones that expanded and contracted after mild COVID-19 were followed by sequencing TCRalpha and TCRbeta repertoires longitudinally. Broader findings and caveats from the paper: The study covered only two mild cases, and larger cohorts including severe cases with pre-infection samples were considered necessary. Contracting CD4+ clones were found mainly in CM and EM memory subsets, while CD8+ clones were enriched in EMRA. SARS-CoV-2 specificity was not confirmed for the second-wave clones peaking on day 37. Clones contracting from day 15 to 85 had balanced CD4/CD8 phenotypes, while a second wave expanding from day 15 to 37 was biased towards CD4+. The detection of some responding clones in pre-infection memory suggests that pre-existing cross-reactive memory T cells joined the SARS-CoV-2 response.

The CDR3 measures 14 amino acids from cysteine to phenylalanine. Only the CDR3 DNA stays, 42 bases, in frame from base 1. CDR1 and CDR2 were assigned from the germline V gene as SGHRS and YFSETQ. The junction shows trimming of 4 bases on V and 4 bases on J, plus 11 bases between the germline ends. Sequencer: Illumina NovaSeq 6000. cDNA libraries for TCRalpha and TCRbeta were prepared by 5'RACE using constant-segment primers, with sample barcodes and unique molecular identifiers added. RNA was extracted from every sample with Trizol reagent. Libraries were amplified in two PCR steps, with a second sample barcode and Illumina TruSeq adapters added in the second step. The libraries were sequenced on an Illumina NovaSeq using 2 x 150 bp paired-end reads. The authors' analysis ran thus. The reads were demultiplexed and collapsed into UMI-guided consensus sequences using migec v1.2.7. Using mixcr v2.1.11, UMI consensuses were aligned to TRA and TRB V and J templates and then assembled into clonotypes. A clonotype was counted as expanded or contracted only if both edgeR and NoisET called the change significant, with noise models trained on biological replicates. For edgeR calls, a false discovery rate-adjusted p below 0.01 and a log2 fold-change threshold of 1 were applied. PCA with hierarchical clustering of max-normalized trajectories of the 1000 most abundant clonotypes was used as exploratory dynamics analysis. Separately sequenced CD4+ and CD8+ repertoires were used to assign a CD4 or CD8 phenotype to each responding clone. The public reads were reprocessed in TCRdb via fastp at Q25 and MiXCR, keeping in-frame beta chains. Rows are unified per CDR3 protein, each entry keeping the most common DNA and genes. It is TCRdb's table, rather than the study itself, that gives the V and J calls and clone size. The sample table records fewer than 450,000 distinct CDR3 sequences; approximately 21% of these occur just once. Of the sample, under 15% is held by the ten largest clones.

As regards this clonotype: The specificity of this receptor is unknown. No clone much larger than this one lies a single base away; base qualities are absent.

Ficoll-Paque density gradient centrifugation was used to isolate PBMCs. Sequenced sample: PBMCs or a T cell subset sorted from them (not recorded which). The chain is encoded by TRBV5-1 joined to TRBJ1-4; possibly the D gene is TRBD1, per 5 matching bases. The receptor's source is an adult woman who had mild COVID-19 (a few samples of this study predate the infection). The sample titles of this study are shuffled in the database, so cell type and time point are left out; the donor was told from shared clones. The base sequence is TGCGCCAGCAGCCCGGGACCGCGTAATGAAAAACTGTTTTTT. Its translation reads: CASSPGPRNEKLFF.